This section outlines one T cell receptor (beta chain) sequence together with its context. Its antigen is unidentified. From the germline J gene comes the end of the CDR3, since the read stops 3 residues before it. This specimen comes from a study of T cells in women clearing cervical HPV infection. Findings and limits, study-wide: Cases carried less TRBV6-7 than controls: 0.11% versus 0.16%. Combining TCR richness with V gene abundances gave roughly 0.8 AUC.

This CDR3 spans 17 amino acids. Losses at the gene ends were 5 bases for V and 6 bases for J; bases not matched to a gene: 18. Produced via immunoSEQ multiplex PCR; TCRdb's table is partial and in-frame only. Found here are under 50,000 clones; the top ten clones hold more than 0.8%. This receptor was obtained from a woman aged 18-70 years with a cervical HPV16 infection that either progressed to CIN3+ or cleared (not recorded which). The genes are TRBV12-3 or TRBV12-4 and TRBJ1-2, with 7 bases identical to TRBD1. Sequencing was carried out using blood buffy coat. The DNA read from the CDR3 is TGTGCCAGCAGTAGGGGGCTGGGAAATACGTTGGGAAATGGC. Its translation: CASSRGLGNTLGNG. The CDR3 in its entirety is CASSRGLGNTLGNGYTF.